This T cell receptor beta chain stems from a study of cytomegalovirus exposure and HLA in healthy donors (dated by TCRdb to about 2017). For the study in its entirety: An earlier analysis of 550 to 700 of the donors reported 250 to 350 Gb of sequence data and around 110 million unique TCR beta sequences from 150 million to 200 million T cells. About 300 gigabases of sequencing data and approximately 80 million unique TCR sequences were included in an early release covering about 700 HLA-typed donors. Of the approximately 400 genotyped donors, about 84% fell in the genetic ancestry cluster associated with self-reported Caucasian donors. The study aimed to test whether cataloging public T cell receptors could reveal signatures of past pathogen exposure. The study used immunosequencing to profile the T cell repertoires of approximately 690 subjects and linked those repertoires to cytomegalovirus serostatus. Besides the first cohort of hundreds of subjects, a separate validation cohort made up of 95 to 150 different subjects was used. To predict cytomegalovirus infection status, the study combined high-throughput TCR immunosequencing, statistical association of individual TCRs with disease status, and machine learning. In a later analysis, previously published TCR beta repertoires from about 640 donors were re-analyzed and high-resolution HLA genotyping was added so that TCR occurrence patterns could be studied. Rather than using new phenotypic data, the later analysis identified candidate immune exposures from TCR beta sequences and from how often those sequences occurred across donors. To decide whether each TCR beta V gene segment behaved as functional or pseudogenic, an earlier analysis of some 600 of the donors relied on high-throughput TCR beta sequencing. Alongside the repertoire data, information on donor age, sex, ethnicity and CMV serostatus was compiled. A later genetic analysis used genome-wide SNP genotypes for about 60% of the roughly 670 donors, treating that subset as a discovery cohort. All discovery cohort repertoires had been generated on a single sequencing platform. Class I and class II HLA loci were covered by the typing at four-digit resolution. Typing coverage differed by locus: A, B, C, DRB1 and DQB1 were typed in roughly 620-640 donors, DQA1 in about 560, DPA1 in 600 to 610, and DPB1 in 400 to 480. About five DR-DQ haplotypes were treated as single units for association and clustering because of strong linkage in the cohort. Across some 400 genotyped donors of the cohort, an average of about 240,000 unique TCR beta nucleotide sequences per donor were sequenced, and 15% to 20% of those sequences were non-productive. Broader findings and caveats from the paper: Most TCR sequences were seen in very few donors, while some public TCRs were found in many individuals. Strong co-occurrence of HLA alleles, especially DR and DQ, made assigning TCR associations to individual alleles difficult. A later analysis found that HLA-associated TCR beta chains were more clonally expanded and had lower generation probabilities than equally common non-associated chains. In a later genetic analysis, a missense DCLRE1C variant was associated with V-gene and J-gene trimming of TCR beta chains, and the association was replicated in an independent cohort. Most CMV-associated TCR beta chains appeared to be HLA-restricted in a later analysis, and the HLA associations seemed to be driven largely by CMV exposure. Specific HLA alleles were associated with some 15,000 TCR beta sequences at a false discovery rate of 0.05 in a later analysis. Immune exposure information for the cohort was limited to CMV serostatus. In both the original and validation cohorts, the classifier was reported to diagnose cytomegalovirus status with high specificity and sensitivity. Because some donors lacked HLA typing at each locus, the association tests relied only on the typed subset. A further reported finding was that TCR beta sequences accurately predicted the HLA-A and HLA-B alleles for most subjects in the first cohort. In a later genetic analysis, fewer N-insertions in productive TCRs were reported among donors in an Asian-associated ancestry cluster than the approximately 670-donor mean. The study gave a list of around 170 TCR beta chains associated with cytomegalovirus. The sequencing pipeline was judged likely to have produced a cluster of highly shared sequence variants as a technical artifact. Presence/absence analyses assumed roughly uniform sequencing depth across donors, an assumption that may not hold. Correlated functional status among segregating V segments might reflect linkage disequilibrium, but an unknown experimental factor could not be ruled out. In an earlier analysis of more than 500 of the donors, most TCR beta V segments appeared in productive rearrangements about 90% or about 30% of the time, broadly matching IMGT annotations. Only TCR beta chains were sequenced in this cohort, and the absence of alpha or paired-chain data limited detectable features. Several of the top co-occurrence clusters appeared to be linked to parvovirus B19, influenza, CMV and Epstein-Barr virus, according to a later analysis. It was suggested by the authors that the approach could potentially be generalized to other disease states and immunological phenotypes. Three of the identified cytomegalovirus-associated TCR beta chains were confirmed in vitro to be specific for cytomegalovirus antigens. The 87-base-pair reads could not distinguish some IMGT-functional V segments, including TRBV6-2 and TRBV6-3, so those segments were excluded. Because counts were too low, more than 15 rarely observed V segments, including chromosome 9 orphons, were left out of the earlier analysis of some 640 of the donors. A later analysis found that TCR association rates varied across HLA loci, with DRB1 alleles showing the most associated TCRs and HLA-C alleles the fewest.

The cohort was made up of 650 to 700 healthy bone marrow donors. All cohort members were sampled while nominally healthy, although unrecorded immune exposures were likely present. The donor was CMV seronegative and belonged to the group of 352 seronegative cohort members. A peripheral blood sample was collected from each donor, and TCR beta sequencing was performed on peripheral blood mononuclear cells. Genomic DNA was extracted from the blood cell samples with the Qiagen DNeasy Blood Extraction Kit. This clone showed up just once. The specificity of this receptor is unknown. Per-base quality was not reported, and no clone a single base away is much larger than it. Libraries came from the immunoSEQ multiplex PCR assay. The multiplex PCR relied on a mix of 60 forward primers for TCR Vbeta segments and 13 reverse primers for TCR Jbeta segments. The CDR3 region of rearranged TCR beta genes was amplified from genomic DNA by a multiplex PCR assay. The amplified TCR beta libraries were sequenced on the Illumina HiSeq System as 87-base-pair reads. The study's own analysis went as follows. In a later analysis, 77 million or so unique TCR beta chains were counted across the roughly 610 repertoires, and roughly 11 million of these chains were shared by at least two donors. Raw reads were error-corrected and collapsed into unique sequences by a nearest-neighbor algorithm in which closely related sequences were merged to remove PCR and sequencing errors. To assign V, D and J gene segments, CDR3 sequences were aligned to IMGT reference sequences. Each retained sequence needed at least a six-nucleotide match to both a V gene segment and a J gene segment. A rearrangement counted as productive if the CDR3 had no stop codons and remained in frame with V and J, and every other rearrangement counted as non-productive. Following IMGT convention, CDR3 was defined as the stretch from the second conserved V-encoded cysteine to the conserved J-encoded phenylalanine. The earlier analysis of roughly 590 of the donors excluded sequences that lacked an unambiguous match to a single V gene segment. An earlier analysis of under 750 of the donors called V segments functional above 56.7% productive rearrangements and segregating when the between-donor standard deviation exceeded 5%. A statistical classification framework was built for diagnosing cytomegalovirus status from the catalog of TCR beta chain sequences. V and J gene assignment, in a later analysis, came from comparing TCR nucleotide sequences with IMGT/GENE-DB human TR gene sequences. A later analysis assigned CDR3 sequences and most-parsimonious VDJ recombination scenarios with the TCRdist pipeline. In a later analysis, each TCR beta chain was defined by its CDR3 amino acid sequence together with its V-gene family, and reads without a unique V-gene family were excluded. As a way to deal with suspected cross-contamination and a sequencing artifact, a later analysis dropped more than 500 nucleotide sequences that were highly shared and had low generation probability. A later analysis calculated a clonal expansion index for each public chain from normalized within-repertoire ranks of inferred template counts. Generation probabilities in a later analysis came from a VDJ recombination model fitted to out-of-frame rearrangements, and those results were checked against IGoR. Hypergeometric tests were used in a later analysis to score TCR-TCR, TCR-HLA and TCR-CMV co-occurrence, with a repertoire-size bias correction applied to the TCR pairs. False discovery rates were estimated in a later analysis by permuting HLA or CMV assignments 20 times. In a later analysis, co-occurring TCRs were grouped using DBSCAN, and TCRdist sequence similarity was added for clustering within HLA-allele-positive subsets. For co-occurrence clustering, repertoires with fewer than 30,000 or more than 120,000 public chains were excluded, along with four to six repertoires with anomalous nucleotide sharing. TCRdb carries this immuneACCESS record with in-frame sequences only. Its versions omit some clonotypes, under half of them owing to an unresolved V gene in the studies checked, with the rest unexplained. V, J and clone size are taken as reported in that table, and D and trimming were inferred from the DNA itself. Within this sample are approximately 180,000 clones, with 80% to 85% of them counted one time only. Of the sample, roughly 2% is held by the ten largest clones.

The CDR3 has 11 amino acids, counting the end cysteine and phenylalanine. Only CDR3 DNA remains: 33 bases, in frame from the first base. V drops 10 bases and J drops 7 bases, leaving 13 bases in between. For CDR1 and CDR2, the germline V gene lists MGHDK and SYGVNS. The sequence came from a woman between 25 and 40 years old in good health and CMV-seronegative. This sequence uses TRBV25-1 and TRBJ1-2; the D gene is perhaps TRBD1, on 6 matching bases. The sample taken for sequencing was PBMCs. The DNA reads TGTGCCACCGGTCTGGGGGCTGGCTACACCTTC. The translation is CATGLGAGYTF.